The sequence of this T cell receptor (beta chain) was determined in a study of T cells after yellow fever vaccination. 5'RACE template switching produced TCR cDNA carrying a universal primer site and UMIs. TCRdb itself ran the 5' RACE reads through MiXCR, one entry per CDR3 protein. The sample has 360,000 or so distinct CDR3 sequences, 11% seen once. The V gene end was trimmed by 4 bases and the J gene end by 4 bases; junction bases not matched to a gene: 5. This CDR3 comprises 13 residues. Germline lookup yields CDR1 SGDLS and CDR2 YYNGEE. The sequencing used PBMCs, collected on the day of the first yellow fever vaccination. The receptor comes from a man between 18 and 29 years old who received the YFV17D yellow fever vaccine. The genes are TRBV9 and TRBJ2-7, with 7 positions matching TRBD2. The CDR3, as DNA: TGTGCCAGCAGCCCGAGCGGGGAATACGAGCAGTACTTC. This codes for CASSPSGEYEQYF.